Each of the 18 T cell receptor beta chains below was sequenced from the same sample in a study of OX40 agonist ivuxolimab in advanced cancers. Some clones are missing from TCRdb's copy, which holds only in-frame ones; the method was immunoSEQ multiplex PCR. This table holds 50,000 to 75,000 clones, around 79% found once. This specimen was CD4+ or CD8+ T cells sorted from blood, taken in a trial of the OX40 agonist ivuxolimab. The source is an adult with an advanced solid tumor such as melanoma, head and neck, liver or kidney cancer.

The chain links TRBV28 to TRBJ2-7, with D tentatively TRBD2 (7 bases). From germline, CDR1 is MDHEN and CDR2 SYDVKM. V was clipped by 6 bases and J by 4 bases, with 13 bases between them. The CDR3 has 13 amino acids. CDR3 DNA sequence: TGTGCCAGCAGATGGGGGGGGGCTTACGAGCAGTACTTC. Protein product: CASRWGGAYEQYF.

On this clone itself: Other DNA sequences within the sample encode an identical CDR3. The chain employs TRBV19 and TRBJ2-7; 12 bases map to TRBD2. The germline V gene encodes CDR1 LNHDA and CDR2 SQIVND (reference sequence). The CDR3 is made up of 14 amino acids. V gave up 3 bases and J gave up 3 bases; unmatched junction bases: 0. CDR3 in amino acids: CASSMTSGSYEQYF. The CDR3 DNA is TGTGCCAGTAGTATGACTAGCGGGAGCTACGAGCAGTACTTC.

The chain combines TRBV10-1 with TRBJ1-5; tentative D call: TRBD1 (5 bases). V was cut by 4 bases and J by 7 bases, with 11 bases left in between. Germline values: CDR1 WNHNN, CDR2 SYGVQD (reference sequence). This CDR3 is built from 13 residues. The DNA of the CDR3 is TGCGCCAGCAGTGTTGGGGCAGGCCAGCCCCAGCATTTT. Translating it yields CASSVGAGQPQHF.

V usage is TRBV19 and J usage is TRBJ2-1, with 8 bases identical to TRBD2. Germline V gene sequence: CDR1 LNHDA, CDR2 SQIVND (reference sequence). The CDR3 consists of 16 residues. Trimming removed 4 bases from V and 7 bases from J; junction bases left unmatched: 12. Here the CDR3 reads CASSTTVGGATNEQFF. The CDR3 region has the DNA TGTGCCAGTAGTACTACTGTCGGGGGGGCCACTAATGAGCAGTTCTTC.

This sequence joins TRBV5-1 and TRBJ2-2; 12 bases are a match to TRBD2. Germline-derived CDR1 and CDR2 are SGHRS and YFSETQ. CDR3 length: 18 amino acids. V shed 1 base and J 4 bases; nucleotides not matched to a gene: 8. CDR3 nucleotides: TGCGCCAGCAGCTTGACTAGCGGGAGGTTCGTTTCCACCGGGGAGCTGTTTTTT. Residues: CASSLTSGRFVSTGELFF. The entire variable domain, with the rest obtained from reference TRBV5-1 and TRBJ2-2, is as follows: KAGVTQTPRYLIKTRGQQVTLSCSPISGHRSVSWYQQTPGQGLQFLFEYFSETQRNKGNFPGRFSGRQFSNSRSEMNVSTLELGDSALYLCASSLTSGRFVSTGELFFGEGSRLTVL.

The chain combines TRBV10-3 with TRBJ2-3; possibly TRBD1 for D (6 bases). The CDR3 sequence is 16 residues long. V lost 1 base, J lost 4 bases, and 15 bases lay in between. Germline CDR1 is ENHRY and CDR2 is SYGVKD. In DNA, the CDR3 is TGTGCCATCAGTGAGTACCGGGGACAAACTTCAGATACGCAGTATTTT. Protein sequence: CAISEYRGQTSDTQYF.

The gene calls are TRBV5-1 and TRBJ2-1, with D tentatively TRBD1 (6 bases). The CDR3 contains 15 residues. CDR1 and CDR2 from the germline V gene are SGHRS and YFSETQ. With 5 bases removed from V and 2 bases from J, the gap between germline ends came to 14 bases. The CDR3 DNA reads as TGCGCCAGCAGTCCTACAGGGCTTACCTACAATGAGCAGTTCTTC. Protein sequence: CASSPTGLTYNEQFF.

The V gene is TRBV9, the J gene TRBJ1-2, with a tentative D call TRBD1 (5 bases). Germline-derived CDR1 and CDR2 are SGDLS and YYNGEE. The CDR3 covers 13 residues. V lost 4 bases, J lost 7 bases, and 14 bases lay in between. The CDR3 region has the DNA TGTGCCAGCAGCTCCTTTGGGGCGCTTGGCTACACCTTC. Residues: CASSSFGALGYTF.

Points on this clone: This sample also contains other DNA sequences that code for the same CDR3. In DNA form, the CDR3 reads TGTGCCAGCAGCCAAGGGAGCTACGAGCAGTACTTC. Amino acids: CASSQGSYEQYF. The chain is built from TRBV11-2 and TRBJ2-7; a weak D match, TRBD2 (5 bases). The germline gives CDR1 SGHAT, CDR2 FQNNGV. V gave up 5 bases and J gave up 3 bases, with 8 bases separating them. This CDR3 is 12 amino acids long.

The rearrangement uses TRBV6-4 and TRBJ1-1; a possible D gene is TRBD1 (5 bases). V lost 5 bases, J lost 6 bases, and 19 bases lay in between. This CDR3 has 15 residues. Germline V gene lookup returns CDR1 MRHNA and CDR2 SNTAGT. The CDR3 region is CASSRDSGARSEAFF. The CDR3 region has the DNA TGTGCCAGCAGTAGAGATTCCGGGGCTCGGTCTGAAGCTTTCTTT.

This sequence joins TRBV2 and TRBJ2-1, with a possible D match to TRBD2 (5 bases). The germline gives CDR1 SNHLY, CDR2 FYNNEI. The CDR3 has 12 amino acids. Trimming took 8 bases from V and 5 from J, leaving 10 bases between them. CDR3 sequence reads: CASGLHDNEQFF. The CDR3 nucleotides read TGTGCCAGCGGACTCCATGACAATGAGCAGTTCTTC. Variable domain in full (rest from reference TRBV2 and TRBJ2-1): EPEVTQTPSHQVTQMGQEVILRCVPISNHLYFYWYRQILGQKVEFLVSFYNNEISEKSEIFDDQFSVERPDGSNFTLKIRSTKLEDSAMYFCASGLHDNEQFFGPGTRLTVL.

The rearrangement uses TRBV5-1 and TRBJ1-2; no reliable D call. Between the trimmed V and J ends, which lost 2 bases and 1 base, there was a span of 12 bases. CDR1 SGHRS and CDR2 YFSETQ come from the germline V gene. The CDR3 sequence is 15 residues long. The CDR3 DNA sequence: TGCGCCAGCAGCTTAGTGGCCAGCCTTAACTATGGCTACACCTTC. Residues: CASSLVASLNYGYTF.

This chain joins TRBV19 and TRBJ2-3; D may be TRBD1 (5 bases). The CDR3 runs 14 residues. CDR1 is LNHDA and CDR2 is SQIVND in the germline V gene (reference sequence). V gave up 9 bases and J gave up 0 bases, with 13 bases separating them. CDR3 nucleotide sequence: TGTGCCAGCGCTCAGGGTACCAGCACAGATACGCAGTATTTT. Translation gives CASAQGTSTDTQYF. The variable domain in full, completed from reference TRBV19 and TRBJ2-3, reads DGGITQSPKYLFRKEGQNVTLSCEQNLNHDAMYWYRQDPGQGLRLIYYSQIVNDFQKGDIAEGYSVSREKKESFPLTVTSAQKNPTAFYLCASAQGTSTDTQYFGPGTRLTVL.

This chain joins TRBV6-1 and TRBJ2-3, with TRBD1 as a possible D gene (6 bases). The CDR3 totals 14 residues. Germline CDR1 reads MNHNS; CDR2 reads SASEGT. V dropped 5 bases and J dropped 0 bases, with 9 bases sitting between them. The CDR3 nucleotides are TGTGCCAGCAGTCGACAGGCAAGCACAGATACGCAGTATTTT. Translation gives CASSRQASTDTQYF.

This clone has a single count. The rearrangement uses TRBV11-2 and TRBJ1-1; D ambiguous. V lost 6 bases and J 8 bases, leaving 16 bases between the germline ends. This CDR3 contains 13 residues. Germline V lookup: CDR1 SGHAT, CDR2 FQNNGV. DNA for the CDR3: TGTGCCAGCAGTTACGCACACAGCCGGGAAGCTTTCTTT. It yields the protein CASSYAHSREAFF.

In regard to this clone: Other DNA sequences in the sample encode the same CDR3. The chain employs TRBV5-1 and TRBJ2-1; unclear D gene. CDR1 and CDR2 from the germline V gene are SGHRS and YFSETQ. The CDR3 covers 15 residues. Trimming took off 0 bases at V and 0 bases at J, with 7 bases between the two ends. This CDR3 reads CASSLGGSSYNEQFF. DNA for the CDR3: TGCGCCAGCAGCTTGGGCGGCAGCTCCTACAATGAGCAGTTCTTC.

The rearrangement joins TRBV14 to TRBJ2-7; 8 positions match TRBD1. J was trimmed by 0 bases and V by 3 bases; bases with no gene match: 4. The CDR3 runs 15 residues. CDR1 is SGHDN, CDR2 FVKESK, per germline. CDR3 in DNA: TGTGCCAGCAGCCAGCAGGGGGCTGGCTCCTACGAGCAGTACTTC. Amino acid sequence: CASSQQGAGSYEQYF.

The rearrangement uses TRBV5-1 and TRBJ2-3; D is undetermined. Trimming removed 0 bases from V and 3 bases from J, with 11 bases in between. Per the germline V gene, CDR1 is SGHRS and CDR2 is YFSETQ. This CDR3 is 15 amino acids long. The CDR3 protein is CASSLALADTDTQYF. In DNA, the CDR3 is TGCGCCAGCAGCTTGGCTCTCGCTGATACAGATACGCAGTATTTT.